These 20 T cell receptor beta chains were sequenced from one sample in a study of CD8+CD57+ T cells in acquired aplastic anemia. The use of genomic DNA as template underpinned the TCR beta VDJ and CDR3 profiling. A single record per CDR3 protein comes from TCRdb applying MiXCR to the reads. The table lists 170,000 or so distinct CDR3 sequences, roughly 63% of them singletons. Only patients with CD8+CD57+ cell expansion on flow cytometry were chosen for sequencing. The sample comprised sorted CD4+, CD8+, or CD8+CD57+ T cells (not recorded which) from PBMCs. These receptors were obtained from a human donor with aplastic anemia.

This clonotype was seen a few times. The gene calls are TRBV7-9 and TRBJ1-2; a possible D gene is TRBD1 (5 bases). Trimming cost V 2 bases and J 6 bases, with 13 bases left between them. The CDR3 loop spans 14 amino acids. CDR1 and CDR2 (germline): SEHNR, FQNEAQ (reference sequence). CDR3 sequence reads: CASSLSVRVNGYTF. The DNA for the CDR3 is TGTGCCAGCAGCTTATCTGTCAGGGTGAATGGCTACACCTTC. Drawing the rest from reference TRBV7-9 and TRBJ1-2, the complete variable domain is DTGVSQNPRHKITKRGQNVTFRCDPISEHNRLYWYRQTLGQGPEFLTYFQNEAQLEKSRLLSDRFSAERPKGSFSTLEIQRTEQGDSAMYLCASSLSVRVNGYTFGSGTRLTVV.

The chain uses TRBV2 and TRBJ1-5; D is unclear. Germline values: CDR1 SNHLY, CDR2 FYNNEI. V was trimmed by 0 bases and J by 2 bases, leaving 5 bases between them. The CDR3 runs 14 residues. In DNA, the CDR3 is TGTGCCAGCAGTGAAGCGCTTCGCAATCAGCCCCAGCATTTT. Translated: CASSEALRNQPQHF.

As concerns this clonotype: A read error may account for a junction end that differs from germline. For the CDR3, the DNA is TGCGGCGTTGGGACAGGGAGGAGGTATGGCTACACCTTC. Translated: CGVGTGRRYGYTF. The chain uses TRBV29-1 and TRBJ1-2; 9 bases are a match to TRBD1. Germline V lookup: CDR1 SQVTM, CDR2 ANQGSEA. This CDR3 comprises 13 residues.

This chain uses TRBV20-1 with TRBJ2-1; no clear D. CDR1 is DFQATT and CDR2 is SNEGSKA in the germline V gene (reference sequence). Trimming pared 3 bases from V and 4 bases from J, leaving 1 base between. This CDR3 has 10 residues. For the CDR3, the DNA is TGCAGTGCTAGTTACAATGAGCAGTTCTTC. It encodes CSASYNEQFF.

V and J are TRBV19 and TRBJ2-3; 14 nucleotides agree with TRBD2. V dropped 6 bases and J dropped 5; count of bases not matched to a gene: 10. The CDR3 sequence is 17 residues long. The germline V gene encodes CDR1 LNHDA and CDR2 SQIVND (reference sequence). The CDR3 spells CASRTLGLAGGRDTQYF. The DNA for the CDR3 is TGTGCCAGTAGGACTCTCGGACTAGCGGGGGGCAGAGATACGCAGTATTTT.

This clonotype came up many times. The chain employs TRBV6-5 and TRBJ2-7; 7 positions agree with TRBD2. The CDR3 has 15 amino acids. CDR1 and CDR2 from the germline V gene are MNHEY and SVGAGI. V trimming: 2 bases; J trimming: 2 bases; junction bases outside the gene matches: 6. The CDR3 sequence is CASSYRPSGTYEQYF. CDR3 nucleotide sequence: TGTGCCAGCAGTTACCGGCCTAGCGGAACCTACGAGCAGTACTTC.

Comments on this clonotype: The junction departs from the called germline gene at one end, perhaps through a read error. The CDR3 nucleotides are TGCGCCAGCAGCCCCCGGACAACCACCGGGGGGACCAACTATGGCTACACCTTC. Protein: CASSPRTTTGGTNYGYTF. The chain uses TRBV7-9 and TRBJ1-2, with D possibly matching TRBD1 (5 bases). This CDR3 has 18 residues. Germline loops: CDR1 SEHNR, CDR2 FQNEAQ (reference sequence). Full variable domain (missing parts from reference TRBV7-9 and TRBJ1-2): DTGVSQNPRHKITKRGQNVTFRCDPISEHNRLYWYRQTLGQGPEFLTYFQNEAQLEKSRLLSDRFSAERPKGSFSTLEIQRTEQGDSAMYLCASSPRTTTGGTNYGYTFGSGTRLTVV.

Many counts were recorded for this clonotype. Written as DNA, the CDR3 is TGTGCCAGCAGCCAATCGCCGGGACTAGCGTTTACGTACGAGCAGTACTTC. This gives the protein CASSQSPGLAFTYEQYF. The chain joins TRBV4-2 to TRBJ2-7, with 10 bases aligning to TRBD2. V dropped 2 bases and J dropped 4; count of bases not matched to a gene: 11. The CDR3 is made up of 17 amino acids. The V gene's germline CDR1 is LGHNA and CDR2 YNFKEQ.

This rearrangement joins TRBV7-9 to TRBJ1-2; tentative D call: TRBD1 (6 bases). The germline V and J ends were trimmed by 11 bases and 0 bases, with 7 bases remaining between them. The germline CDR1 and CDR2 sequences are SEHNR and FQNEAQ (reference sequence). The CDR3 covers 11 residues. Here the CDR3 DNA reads TGTGCCGGACAGTCTAACTATGGCTACACCTTC. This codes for CAGQSNYGYTF.

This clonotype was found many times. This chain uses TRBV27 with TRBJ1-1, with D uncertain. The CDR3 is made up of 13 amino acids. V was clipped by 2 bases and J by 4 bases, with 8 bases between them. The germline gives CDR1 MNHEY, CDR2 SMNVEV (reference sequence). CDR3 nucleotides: TGTGCCAGCAGTTTAGGGAGATCCACTGAAGCTTTCTTT. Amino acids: CASSLGRSTEAFF.

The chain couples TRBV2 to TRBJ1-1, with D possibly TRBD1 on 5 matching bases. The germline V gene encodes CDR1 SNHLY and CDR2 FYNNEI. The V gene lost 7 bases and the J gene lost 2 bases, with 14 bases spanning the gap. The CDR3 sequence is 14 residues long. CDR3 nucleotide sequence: TGTGCCAGCAACCAGGGTAGGAGAAACACTGAAGCTTTCTTT. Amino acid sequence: CASNQGRRNTEAFF.

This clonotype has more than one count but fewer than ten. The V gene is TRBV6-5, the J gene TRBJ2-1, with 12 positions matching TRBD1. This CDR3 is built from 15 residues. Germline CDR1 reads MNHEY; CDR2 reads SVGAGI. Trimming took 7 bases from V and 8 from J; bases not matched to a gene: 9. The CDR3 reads CASTPGDRGQDEQFF. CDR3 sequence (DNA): TGTGCCAGCACCCCAGGGGACAGGGGGCAGGATGAGCAGTTCTTC.

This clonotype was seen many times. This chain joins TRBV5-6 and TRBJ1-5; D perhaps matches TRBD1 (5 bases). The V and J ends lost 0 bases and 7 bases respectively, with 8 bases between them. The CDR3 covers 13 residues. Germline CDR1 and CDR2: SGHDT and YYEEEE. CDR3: CASSLGGGQPQHF. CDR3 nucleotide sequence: TGTGCCAGCAGCTTGGGGGGGGGACAGCCCCAGCATTTT.

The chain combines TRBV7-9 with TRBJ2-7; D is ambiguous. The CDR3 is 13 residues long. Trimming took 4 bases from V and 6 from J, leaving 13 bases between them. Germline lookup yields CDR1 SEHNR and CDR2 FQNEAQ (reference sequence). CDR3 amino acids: CASSSNRAAEQYF. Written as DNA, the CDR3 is TGTGCCAGCAGCTCTAACCGGGCCGCCGAGCAGTACTTC.

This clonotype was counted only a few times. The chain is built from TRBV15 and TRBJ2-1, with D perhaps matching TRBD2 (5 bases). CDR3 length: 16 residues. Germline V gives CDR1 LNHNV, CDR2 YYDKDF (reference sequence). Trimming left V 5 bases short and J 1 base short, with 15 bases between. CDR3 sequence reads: CATSAERGLSYNEQFF. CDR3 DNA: TGTGCCACCAGCGCAGAAAGAGGACTTTCCTACAATGAGCAGTTCTTC.

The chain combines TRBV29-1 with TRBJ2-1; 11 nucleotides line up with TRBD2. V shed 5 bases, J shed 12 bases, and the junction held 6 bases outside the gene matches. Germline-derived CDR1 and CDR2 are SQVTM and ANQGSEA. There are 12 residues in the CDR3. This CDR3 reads CSVRTSGSVQFF. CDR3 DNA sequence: TGCAGCGTTCGCACTAGCGGGAGTGTGCAGTTCTTC.

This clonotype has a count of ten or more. The CDR3 protein is CSARDLGEKLFF. As DNA, the CDR3 is TGCAGTGCTAGAGATCTGGGAGAAAAACTGTTTTTT. The chain uses TRBV20-1 and TRBJ1-4; D gene ambiguous. Per the germline V gene, CDR1 is DFQATT and CDR2 is SNEGSKA (reference sequence). Trimming took off 0 bases at V and 8 bases at J, with 7 bases between the two ends. There are 12 residues in the CDR3.

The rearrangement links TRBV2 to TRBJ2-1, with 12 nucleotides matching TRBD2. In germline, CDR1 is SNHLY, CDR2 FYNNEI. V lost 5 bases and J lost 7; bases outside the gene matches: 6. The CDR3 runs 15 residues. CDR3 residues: CASSRTSGIGNEQFF. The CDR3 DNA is TGTGCCAGCAGTAGGACTAGCGGGATAGGTAATGAGCAGTTCTTC.

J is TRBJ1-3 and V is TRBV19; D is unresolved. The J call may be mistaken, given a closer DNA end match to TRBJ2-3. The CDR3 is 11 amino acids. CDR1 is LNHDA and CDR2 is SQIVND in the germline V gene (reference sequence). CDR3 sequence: CASGDYATQYF. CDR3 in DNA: TGTGCCAGTGGGGATTATGCTACGCAGTATTTT.

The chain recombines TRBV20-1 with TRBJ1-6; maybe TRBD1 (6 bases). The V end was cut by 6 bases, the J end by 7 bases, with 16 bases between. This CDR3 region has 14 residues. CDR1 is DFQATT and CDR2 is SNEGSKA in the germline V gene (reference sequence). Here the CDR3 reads CSAGRWDINSPLHF. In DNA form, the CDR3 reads TGCAGTGCGGGGAGGTGGGACATAAATTCACCCCTCCACTTT.